This TCR beta chain was profiled in a study of blood T cell repertoires in COVID-19. In germline, CDR1 is LNHDA, CDR2 SQIVND (reference sequence). V dropped 4 bases and J dropped 1; count of bases not matched to a gene: 6. The CDR3 contains 16 residues. Here immunoSEQ multiplex PCR was the method, and the copy in TCRdb shows in-frame clones only, minus some. The sample lists around 170,000 clones, approximately 79% occurring once. What was sequenced was peripheral blood. V usage is TRBV19 and J usage is TRBJ2-5; 10 nucleotides align to TRBD1. The clonotype was recovered from a woman of 80 years or more with acute or convalescent COVID-19. CDR3 bases: TGTGCCAGTAGTACCCGGGACAGGGGCTTCCAAGAGACCCAGTACTTC. Translation gives CASSTRDRGFQETQYF. Full variable domain (rest looked up from reference TRBV19 and TRBJ2-5): DGGITQSPKYLFRKEGQNVTLSCEQNLNHDAMYWYRQDPGQGLRLIYYSQIVNDFQKGDIAEGYSVSREKKESFPLTVTSAQKNPTAFYLCASSTRDRGFQETQYFGPGTRLLVL.